A selection of T cell receptor beta chains follows, all from one sample in a study of T cell responses to AZD1222 COVID-19 vaccine. Generated by immunoSEQ multiplex PCR, the TCRdb table keeps only in-frame clones and is missing some. The sample holds over 85,000 clones, more than 90% seen once. The sequencing here drew on peripheral blood, taken on day 0 of AZD1222 vaccination. Receptors were obtained from an adult in good health. CDR3s include the opening cysteine and the closing phenylalanine or tryptophan. Fields, in order: D gene, CDR3 length, J gene, V gene, clone size, CDR3 DNA, CDR3 protein. A D gene is named only where the DNA matches it firmly. Some rows mark clone size as missing; the rest say once, few, many or name a class of expanded clone.

TRBD2	18	TRBJ2-7	TRBV14	-	TGTGCCAGCAGCCAACTAAGGACTAGCGGGAGTAGGTCCTACGAGCAGTACTTC	CASSQLRTSGSRSYEQYF
-	15	TRBJ1-5	TRBV7-2	-	TGTGCCAGCAGTTACACTCTCGTAGGCAATCAGCCCCAGCATTTT	CASSYTLVGNQPQHF
-	15	TRBJ2-7	TRBV10-2	-	TGCGCCAGCAGTGAAAGAAGGGGGGGACCCTACGAGCAGTACTTC	CASSERRGGPYEQYF
-	13	TRBJ1-3	TRBV3-1/TRBV3-2	-	TGTGCCAGCAGACCCGACAGTGCAGACACCATATATTTT	CASRPDSADTIYF
-	14	TRBJ1-2	TRBV24-1	-	TGTGCCACCAGTGATTCGGACGTAAGGAATGGCTACACCTTC	CATSDSDVRNGYTF
TRBD1	15	TRBJ2-7	TRBV6-5	once	TGTGCCAGCCGAATAGACAGGGACATCTCCTACGAGCAGTACTTC	CASRIDRDISYEQYF
-	16	TRBJ2-3	TRBV9	-	TGTGCCAGCAGCCCCTCCGGGGCAGGGGGCACAGATACGCAGTATTTT	CASSPSGAGGTDTQYF
-	16	TRBJ1-2	TRBV7-9	once	TGTGCCAGCAGCAAAACGGGAGGAGAGCCTAACTATGGCTACACCTTC	CASSKTGGEPNYGYTF
-	13	TRBJ2-7	TRBV5-4	-	TGTGCCAGCAGCGGGGTGTCAGGGGACGAGCAGTACTTC	CASSGVSGDEQYF
TRBD2	16	TRBJ2-1	TRBV6-4	-	TGTGCCAGCAGTGACCGGGGGGGTAGCTCCTACAATGAGCAGTTCTTC	CASSDRGGSSYNEQFF